The 29 T cell receptor beta chains given below trace back to one sample, sequenced in a study of response to subunit inactivated influenza vaccine. MiXCR, applied by TCRdb to the RT-PCR reads, yields one record per CDR3 protein. The sample has around 300,000 distinct CDR3 sequences, 20% to 25% seen once. The starting material was PBMCs from blood, obtained around 22 months after vaccination. The source is a man between 50 and 69 years old who received an inactivated influenza vaccine.

A few counts support this clonotype. The chain has TRBV4-3 and TRBJ2-1; D is perhaps TRBD2 (5 bases). Germline V lookup: CDR1 LGHNA, CDR2 YSLEER. This CDR3 region has 15 residues. V was clipped by 2 bases and J by 3 bases, with 11 bases between them. CDR3 sequence reads: CASSQYEGGYNEQFF. Written as DNA, the CDR3 is TGCGCCAGCAGCCAATACGAGGGCGGCTACAATGAGCAGTTCTTC.

The chain recombines TRBV19 with TRBJ2-7; maybe TRBD2 (5 bases). Germline V lookup: CDR1 LNHDA, CDR2 SQIVND (reference sequence). This CDR3 has 14 amino acids. V gave up 3 bases and J gave up 2 bases, with 11 bases separating them. The DNA of the CDR3 is TGTGCCAGTAGTATTTGGACTGAAGCCTACGAGCAGTACTTC. Amino acids: CASSIWTEAYEQYF.

The chain couples TRBV5-1 to TRBJ1-2; D call uncertain. Germline V gene lookup returns CDR1 SGHRS and CDR2 YFSETQ. This CDR3 contains 14 residues. The germline V and J ends were trimmed by 4 bases and 8 bases, with 18 bases remaining between them. The CDR3 here is CASSPAARSLGYTF. The CDR3 coding sequence is TGCGCCAGCAGCCCGGCCGCCCGCTCCCTAGGCTACACCTTC.

The chain combines TRBV12-2 with TRBJ1-5. TRBV12-2 is described as a pseudogene. The CDR3 has 15 amino acids. CDR3 coding DNA: TGTGCAAGTCGCTCTCCCTTTCTGTACAGTCAGCCCCAGCATTTT. Protein sequence: CASRSPFLYSQPQHF.

The chain joins TRBV6-1 to TRBJ1-5; possible D gene TRBD1, 6 bases. V lost 1 base and J lost 7, with 11 bases in between. CDR1 and CDR2 from the germline V gene are MNHNS and SASEGT. This CDR3 is 14 amino acids long. CDR3 in amino acids: CASSEGAGAQPQHF. The CDR3 DNA follows: TGTGCCAGCAGTGAAGGGGCAGGGGCCCAGCCCCAGCATTTT.

The J gene is TRBJ1-5, the V gene TRBV4-3, with D unclear. The CDR3 runs to 13 residues. CDR1 is LGHNA and CDR2 is YSLEER in the germline V gene. The V and J ends lost 0 bases and 4 bases respectively, with 4 bases between them. The DNA for the CDR3 is TGCGCCAGCAGCCAAGAGTTTAATCAGCCCCAGCATTTT. It encodes CASSQEFNQPQHF.

This clonotype was observed a handful of times. The chain carries TRBV25-1 and TRBJ1-1, with D perhaps matching TRBD1 (5 bases). This CDR3 has 14 residues. V lost 4 bases and J 4 bases, leaving 13 bases between the germline ends. CDR1 and CDR2 (germline): MGHDK, SYGVNS. This CDR3 reads CASSAAGGVTEAFF. The CDR3 bases are TGTGCCAGCAGTGCCGCCGGGGGGGTCACTGAAGCTTTCTTT.

This chain links TRBV7-9 with TRBJ2-1; D gene unclear. The length of the CDR3 is 12 residues. Deletions cut 5 bases from V and 3 bases from J, with 5 bases between. Germline-derived CDR1 and CDR2 are SEHNR and FQNEAQ (reference sequence). The CDR3 loop reads CASSRLYNEQFF. In DNA, the CDR3 is TGTGCCAGCAGCCGCCTCTACAATGAGCAGTTCTTC.

This clonotype was detected a few times. The V call is TRBV2, the J call TRBJ1-1; 11 nucleotides line up with TRBD1. Losses at the gene ends were 5 bases for V and 5 bases for J; bases not matched to a gene: 10. Germline loops: CDR1 SNHLY, CDR2 FYNNEI. CDR3 length equals 16 residues. This CDR3 reads CASSPLDRGRGTEAFF. CDR3 in DNA: TGTGCCAGCAGTCCACTGGACAGGGGGCGAGGGACTGAAGCTTTCTTT.

This clonotype was seen a handful of times. The gene calls are TRBV10-1 and TRBJ1-1; D not certain. This CDR3 has 13 amino acids. V gave up 2 bases and J gave up 3 bases, with 7 bases separating them. CDR1 and CDR2 (germline): WNHNN, SYGVQD (reference sequence). CDR3 in amino acids: CASSEDYYTEAFF. The CDR3 coding sequence is TGCGCCAGCAGTGAGGATTATTACACTGAAGCTTTCTTT.

This clonotype has at least ten counts. The V call is TRBV7-2, the J call TRBJ1-4; D perhaps matches TRBD1 (5 bases). The CDR3 is made up of 14 amino acids. The V gene's germline CDR1 is SGHTA and CDR2 FQGNSA. V dropped 5 bases and J dropped 0 bases, with 7 bases sitting between them. For the CDR3, the DNA is TGTGCCAGCAGCCTGACAGCAACTAATGAAAAACTGTTTTTT. Translated: CASSLTATNEKLFF.

A few counts support this clonotype. The chain carries TRBV4-3 and TRBJ2-1; D not resolved. Germline V CDR1 and CDR2: LGHNA, YSLEER. The V and J ends lost 0 bases and 9 bases respectively, with 12 bases between them. This CDR3 region has 14 residues. Here the CDR3 DNA reads TGCGCCAGCAGCCAAGATAGAGCCGGCACTGAGCAGTTCTTC. Protein: CASSQDRAGTEQFF.

The chain joins TRBV4-1 to TRBJ2-3, with unresolved D. CDR3 length: 15 amino acids. Germline lookup yields CDR1 MGHRA and CDR2 YSYEKL. Trimming left V 0 bases short and J 3 bases short, with 10 bases between. The CDR3 DNA reads TGCGCCAGCAGCCAAGATCCGGGCCTTACAGATACGCAGTATTTT. Protein product: CASSQDPGLTDTQYF.

This clonotype was seen more than once but under ten times. CDR3 coding DNA: TGTGCCAGCAGCTTTGGTATTAGGGTGGAGACCCAGTACTTC. It encodes CASSFGIRVETQYF. The V call is TRBV7-2, the J call TRBJ2-5; D gene ambiguous. Per the germline V gene, CDR1 is SGHTA and CDR2 is FQGNSA. V lost 3 bases, J lost 5 bases, and 13 bases lay in between. The CDR3 spans 14 residues. The variable domain in full, completed from reference TRBV7-2 and TRBJ2-5, reads GAGVSQSPSNKVTEKGKDVELRCDPISGHTALYWYRQSLGQGLEFLIYFQGNSAPDKSGLPSDRFSAERTGGSVSTLTIQRTQQEDSAVYLCASSFGIRVETQYFGPGTRLLVL.

The rearrangement joins TRBV20-1 to TRBJ2-4; 7 nucleotides line up with TRBD2. Germline V gene sequence: CDR1 DFQATT, CDR2 SNEGSKA (reference sequence). After removal of 3 bases from V and 0 bases from J, the junction contained 5 bases not matched to a gene. This CDR3 has 15 residues. This CDR3 reads CSARGRGLAKNIQYF. For the CDR3, the DNA is TGCAGTGCTAGGGGGAGGGGATTAGCCAAAAACATTCAGTACTTC.

The sample holds many counts of this clonotype. V is TRBV12-3 or TRBV12-4 and J is TRBJ1-5; D possibly corresponds to TRBD1 (6 bases). V dropped 7 bases and J dropped 8 bases, with 18 bases sitting between them. The CDR3 totals 14 residues. CDR3 protein: CASTQMGGPEPQHF. The DNA of the CDR3 is TGTGCCAGCACCCAAATGGGGGGGCCGGAGCCCCAGCATTTT.

The sample holds a few counts of this clonotype. This sequence joins TRBV19 and TRBJ1-5, with D perhaps matching TRBD1 (5 bases). The CDR3 spans 16 residues. Germline loops: CDR1 LNHDA, CDR2 SQIVND (reference sequence). V was pared by 3 bases and J by 2 bases, with 14 bases between. The CDR3 protein is CASSMGDSFGNQPQHF. CDR3 bases: TGTGCCAGTAGTATGGGAGACAGTTTTGGCAATCAGCCCCAGCATTTT.

This clonotype turned up a few times. J is TRBJ2-1 and V is TRBV5-1; D gene unclear. The CDR3 runs to 15 residues. V lost 3 bases and J 0 bases, leaving 10 bases between the germline ends. Per germline, CDR1 SGHRS and CDR2 YFSETQ. In DNA, the CDR3 is TGCGCCAGCAGCTCCTTACGTAGCTCCTACAATGAGCAGTTCTTC. Translating gives CASSSLRSSYNEQFF. Filled out from reference TRBV5-1 and TRBJ2-1, the complete variable domain reads KAGVTQTPRYLIKTRGQQVTLSCSPISGHRSVSWYQQTPGQGLQFLFEYFSETQRNKGNFPGRFSGRQFSNSRSEMNVSTLELGDSALYLCASSSLRSSYNEQFFGPGTRLTVL.

The chain recombines TRBV20-1 with TRBJ2-6; D remains ambiguous. This CDR3 spans 16 amino acids. Germline V gene sequence: CDR1 DFQATT, CDR2 SNEGSKA (reference sequence). Deletions cut 0 bases from V and 2 bases from J, with 11 bases between. The CDR3 here is CSARDSPPAGANVLTF. The CDR3 DNA reads as TGCAGTGCTAGAGATTCCCCCCCCGCTGGGGCCAACGTCCTGACTTTC.

This clonotype was seen a few times. The V call is TRBV30, the J call TRBJ2-6, with D perhaps given as TRBD1 or TRBD2 (5 bases each). This CDR3 is 14 amino acids long. Per germline, CDR1 GTSNPN and CDR2 SVGIG (reference sequence). The DNA of the CDR3 is TGTGGGGGGTCGCCCTCCTCTGGGGCCAACGTCCTGACTTTC. It is translated as CGGSPSSGANVLTF.

This clonotype was observed many times. The chain recombines TRBV7-2 with TRBJ2-3; 10 nucleotides line up with TRBD2. The CDR3 is 16 residues long. Germline V gene data show CDR1 as SGHTA and CDR2 as FQGNSA. Unmatched junction bases numbered 7, after V lost 5 bases and J lost 2 bases. The chain's CDR3 is CASSTPSGSFTDTQYF. Written as DNA, the CDR3 is TGTGCCAGCAGCACGCCTAGCGGGAGCTTCACAGATACGCAGTATTTT. Full variable domain (outside the CDR3, taken from reference TRBV7-2 and TRBJ2-3): GAGVSQSPSNKVTEKGKDVELRCDPISGHTALYWYRQSLGQGLEFLIYFQGNSAPDKSGLPSDRFSAERTGGSVSTLTIQRTQQEDSAVYLCASSTPSGSFTDTQYFGPGTRLTVL.

The chain is built from TRBV3-1 and TRBJ1-2, with TRBD1 as a possible D gene (6 bases). CDR1 and CDR2 (germline): LGHDT, YNNKEL (reference sequence). The CDR3 consists of 14 residues. Trimming took off 2 bases at V and 4 bases at J, with 11 bases between the two ends. The CDR3 DNA follows: TGTGCCAGCAGCCAAAGGGGGACAAGCTATGGCTACACCTTC. Encoded protein: CASSQRGTSYGYTF.

A few counts support this clonotype. This chain connects TRBV20-1 to TRBJ1-1, with D possibly TRBD1 on 6 matching bases. Germline-derived CDR1 and CDR2 are DFQATT and SNEGSKA (reference sequence). CDR3 size: 12 residues. CDR3: CRTEAGDTEAFF. Written as DNA, the CDR3 is TGCAGGACTGAAGCAGGGGACACTGAAGCTTTCTTT.

This clonotype has at least ten counts. V and J are TRBV27 and TRBJ1-6, with TRBD1 identical over 7 bases. The germline CDR1 and CDR2 sequences are MNHEY and SMNVEV (reference sequence). J gave up 3 bases and V 6 bases, and 8 bases lay outside the gene matches. CDR3 length equals 16 residues. CDR3: CASSFRDRDYNSPLHF. CDR3 DNA: TGTGCCAGCAGCTTTCGGGACAGAGACTATAATTCACCCCTCCACTTT.

The sample holds many counts of this clonotype. The chain uses TRBV6-1 and TRBJ2-3; no reliable D call. The V end was cut by 2 bases, the J end by 5 bases, with 17 bases between. The CDR3 runs to 16 residues. Germline V CDR1 and CDR2: MNHNS, SASEGT. The CDR3 DNA reads as TGTGCCAGCAGTGAATTTTGGGCTGGGAATGTAGATACGCAGTATTTT. Translating it yields CASSEFWAGNVDTQYF.

This clonotype was counted at least ten times. The V call is TRBV5-1, the J call TRBJ1-5; D is unresolved. The V gene's germline CDR1 is SGHRS and CDR2 YFSETQ. The CDR3 runs 15 residues. V lost 0 bases, J lost 2 bases, and 9 bases lay in between. The CDR3 sequence is CASSLEGSGNQPQHF. Here the CDR3 DNA reads TGCGCCAGCAGCTTGGAGGGTAGCGGCAATCAGCCCCAGCATTTT.

This clonotype was seen repeatedly, ten times or more. V and J are TRBV29-1 and TRBJ1-3; TRBD1 might be the D (6 bases). Trimming shortened V by 7 bases and J by 2 bases, and 9 bases separated the two germline ends. The germline V gene encodes CDR1 SQVTM and CDR2 ANQGSEA. The CDR3 loop spans 12 amino acids. The CDR3 DNA follows: TGCAGCGCCCGGACAGCTGGAAACACCATATATTTT. As protein: CSARTAGNTIYF.

This chain uses TRBV6-1 with TRBJ1-5; D is ambiguous. Germline values: CDR1 MNHNS, CDR2 SASEGT. The CDR3 totals 14 residues. V was shortened by 6 bases and J by 4 bases, with 13 bases between the two germline ends. The CDR3, as DNA: TGTGCCAGCAGGAGTCTCTCGGGTAATCAGCCCCAGCATTTT. It is translated as CASRSLSGNQPQHF.

The chain uses TRBV20-1 and TRBJ1-6; 10 nucleotides agree with TRBD1. Per germline, CDR1 DFQATT and CDR2 SNEGSKA (reference sequence). V shed 6 bases and J 9 bases; nucleotides not matched to a gene: 8. The CDR3 is 14 amino acids. CDR3: CSARWGQGSSPLHF. The DNA of the CDR3 is TGCAGTGCGAGGTGGGGACAGGGGAGTTCACCCCTCCACTTT.